Each of the 21 T cell receptor beta chains below was sequenced from the same sample in a study of T cells after yellow fever vaccination. One entry per CDR3 protein, called by TCRdb with MiXCR from the 5' RACE reads. This sample has some 80,000 distinct CDR3 sequences, with less than 15% found just once. The sequences come from CD8+ T cells not binding an NS4B(214-222) dextramer, sorted from PBMCs, collected 21 days after the first yellow fever vaccination. Receptors were obtained from a young man who received the YFV17D yellow fever vaccine.

This clonotype was counted a single time. Mismatch with germline at one junction end may stem from a read error. J is TRBJ2-1 and V is TRBV5-1; 13 nucleotides align to TRBD2. In germline, CDR1 is SGHRS, CDR2 YFSETQ. The CDR3 is 17 residues long. CDR3 nucleotides: TGCGCCACCAGCTTGGGACTAGCGGGGTCTGGTGGGGATGAGCAGTTCTTC. Residues: CATSLGLAGSGGDEQFF.

This clonotype came up a few times. J is TRBJ2-6 and V is TRBV6-2 or TRBV6-3, with 10 bases matching TRBD1. The CDR3 runs to 16 residues. CDR1 and CDR2 from the germline V gene are MNHEY and SVGEGT. The V and J ends lost 8 bases and 3 bases, in that order; junction bases with no gene match: 7. CDR3 sequence (DNA): TGTGCCAGCGCCGGGACAGGGGCTTATGGGGCCAACGTCCTGACTTTC. The encoded protein is CASAGTGAYGANVLTF.

Turning to this clonotype: A junction end diverges from the germline sequence, so it may reflect a read error. The chain couples TRBV9 to TRBJ1-1; tentative D call: TRBD1 (5 bases). This CDR3 region has 13 residues. Germline V gives CDR1 SGDLS, CDR2 YYNGEE. The CDR3 coding sequence is TGTGCCAGCAGCGTAGGGGGGATGACAAAAGAGTACTTT. This codes for CASSVGGMTKEYF.

The DNA for the CDR3 is TGTGCCAGCAGCGCCACTAGCGGGGGAGGCGAGACCCAGTACTTC. The encoded protein is CASSATSGGGETQYF. The chain links TRBV7-2 to TRBJ2-5; 11 bases are shared with TRBD2. There are 15 residues in the CDR3. Germline V lookup: CDR1 SGHTA, CDR2 FQGNSA. J lost 5 bases, V lost 5 bases, and 7 bases had no gene match.

The CDR3 DNA sequence: TGTGCCAGCAGTTTTTGGCTTGAAGCTTTCTTT. Translation gives CASSFWLEAFF. J is TRBJ1-1 and V is TRBV12-3 or TRBV12-4, with unresolved D. This CDR3 is 11 amino acids long. Trimming removed 3 bases at V and 7 bases at J, with 6 bases between.

The chain uses TRBV19 and TRBJ1-1; the D is unclear. V was cut by 3 bases and J by 7 bases, with 12 bases left in between. CDR1 LNHDA and CDR2 SQIVND come from the germline V gene (reference sequence). The CDR3 runs to 13 residues. The CDR3 is CASSMGSAIEAFF. DNA for the CDR3: TGTGCCAGTAGTATGGGGTCGGCAATTGAAGCTTTCTTT.

The chain has TRBV5-1 and TRBJ2-1; maybe TRBD2 (6 bases). Per germline, CDR1 SGHRS and CDR2 YFSETQ. The CDR3 contains 15 residues. Trimming took off 0 bases at V and 5 bases at J, with 12 bases between the two ends. The CDR3 loop reads CASSLEGEEHNEQFF. In DNA, the CDR3 is TGCGCCAGCAGCTTGGAAGGGGAGGAACACAATGAGCAGTTCTTC. The complete variable domain, with remaining parts taken from reference TRBV5-1 and TRBJ2-1, reads KAGVTQTPRYLIKTRGQQVTLSCSPISGHRSVSWYQQTPGQGLQFLFEYFSETQRNKGNFPGRFSGRQFSNSRSEMNVSTLELGDSALYLCASSLEGEEHNEQFFGPGTRLTVL.

This clonotype has a handful of counts. This chain joins TRBV6-2 or TRBV6-3 and TRBJ2-7; TRBD1 aligns across 10 bases. Trimming cost V 4 bases and J 0 bases; bases outside gene matches: 12. The CDR3 has 18 residues. Germline CDR1 MNHEY, CDR2 SVGEGT. The CDR3 protein is CASSFSRHRTGGSYEQYF. CDR3 sequence (DNA): TGTGCCAGCAGTTTCAGTCGACACAGGACAGGGGGCTCCTACGAGCAGTACTTC.

This clonotype came up a few times. The J gene is TRBJ2-3, the V gene TRBV12-5, with 10 bases aligning to TRBD2. The trim removed 8 bases at V and 3 bases at J, leaving 8 bases unmatched. This CDR3 comprises 15 residues. In germline, CDR1 is LGHNT, CDR2 FRNRAP. In DNA, the CDR3 is TGTGCTAGTCTTTTTAGCGGGGGGTATACAGATACGCAGTATTTT. It is translated as CASLFSGGYTDTQYF.

The chain employs TRBV29-1 and TRBJ2-2, with TRBD1 matching over 8 bases. The CDR3 runs 13 residues. Germline CDR1 and CDR2: SQVTM and ANQGSEA. V lost 3 bases, J lost 3 bases, and 0 bases stayed unmatched. The CDR3 spells CSVETGDTGELFF. The CDR3 region has the DNA TGCAGCGTTGAGACAGGGGACACCGGGGAGCTGTTTTTT.

This clonotype has at least ten counts. The chain is built from TRBV7-9 and TRBJ2-1; 8 positions match TRBD1. The CDR3 runs to 16 residues. Germline-derived CDR1 and CDR2 are SEHNR and FQNEAQ (reference sequence). V gave up 5 bases and J gave up 2 bases; unmatched junction bases: 8. Here the CDR3 DNA reads TGTGCCAGCAGCCTCGGAAGGACAGGGCCCTACAATGAGCAGTTCTTC. It specifies CASSLGRTGPYNEQFF. Full variable domain (remainder filled in from reference TRBV7-9 and TRBJ2-1): DTGVSQNPRHKITKRGQNVTFRCDPISEHNRLYWYRQTLGQGPEFLTYFQNEAQLEKSRLLSDRFSAERPKGSFSTLEIQRTEQGDSAMYLCASSLGRTGPYNEQFFGPGTRLTVL.

The chain employs TRBV7-3 and TRBJ2-6; D is unresolved. Germline CDR1 and CDR2: SGHTA and FQGTGA. With 5 bases removed from V and 7 bases from J, the gap between germline ends came to 18 bases. The CDR3 extends over 16 amino acids. CDR3 region: CASSTRTVFGANVLTF. The CDR3 DNA sequence: TGTGCCAGCAGCACCAGGACGGTCTTTGGAGCCAACGTCCTGACTTTC. Drawing the rest from reference TRBV7-3 and TRBJ2-6, the complete variable domain is GAGVSQTPSNKVTEKGKYVELRCDPISGHTALYWYRQSLGQGPEFLIYFQGTGAADDSGLPNDRFFAVRPEGSVSTLKIQRTERGDSAVYLCASSTRTVFGANVLTFGAGSRLTVL.

This clonotype was detected only a few times. The chain links TRBV13 to TRBJ1-6; TRBD1 matches at 7 bases. Germline values: CDR1 PRHDT, CDR2 FYEKMQ (reference sequence). The CDR3 contains 12 residues. The J segment lost 9 bases and the V segment lost 4 bases, leaving 0 bases of the junction unmatched. The CDR3 loop reads CASSYRGSPLHF. The CDR3 DNA reads as TGTGCCAGCAGCTACAGGGGTTCACCCCTCCACTTT.

This clonotype was seen a handful of times. The V call is TRBV14, the J call TRBJ1-6; TRBD1 aligns across 7 bases. Per germline, CDR1 SGHDN and CDR2 FVKESK. There are 16 residues in the CDR3. Trimming removed 2 bases from V and 5 bases from J; junction bases left unmatched: 6. The CDR3 bases are TGTGCCAGCAGCCAACTACAGGGGCTGAATAATTCACCCCTCCACTTT. This translates into CASSQLQGLNNSPLHF.

The V and J genes are TRBV6-5 and TRBJ2-1, with TRBD2 as a possible D gene (6 bases). Germline V gene sequence: CDR1 MNHEY, CDR2 SVGAGI. This CDR3 has 14 residues. Trimming left V 3 bases short and J 9 bases short, with 15 bases between. CDR3 in amino acids: CASSYGTQTTEQFF. CDR3 in DNA: TGTGCCAGCAGTTATGGGACTCAGACAACTGAGCAGTTCTTC.

This clonotype was detected a few times. The V gene is TRBV9, the J gene TRBJ1-1; no clear D. CDR1 is SGDLS, CDR2 YYNGEE, per germline. The CDR3 runs 15 residues. Trimming left V 0 bases short and J 0 bases short, with 9 bases between. The CDR3: CASSVVTGMNTEAFF. CDR3 nucleotide sequence: TGTGCCAGCAGCGTAGTAACGGGTATGAACACTGAAGCTTTCTTT.

This clonotype showed up just a few times. The CDR3 spells CANPTPRGGLDNEQFF. CDR3 sequence (DNA): TGTGCCAACCCGACCCCCCGGGGGGGCCTGGACAATGAGCAGTTCTTC. J is TRBJ2-1 and V is TRBV2, with 8 positions matching TRBD2. J gave up 5 bases and V 10 bases, and 16 bases lay outside the gene matches. The CDR3 is 16 amino acids. Germline assignment: CDR1 SNHLY and CDR2 FYNNEI. The whole variable domain, filled in from reference TRBV2 and TRBJ2-1, reads EPEVTQTPSHQVTQMGQEVILRCVPISNHLYFYWYRQILGQKVEFLVSFYNNEISEKSEIFDDQFSVERPDGSNFTLKIRSTKLEDSAMYFCANPTPRGGLDNEQFFGPGTRLTVL.

The chain joins TRBV12-3 or TRBV12-4 to TRBJ2-2, with no clear D. This CDR3 comprises 11 residues. V lost 6 bases to trimming and J lost 5 bases, with 4 bases between them. The DNA for the CDR3 is TGTGCCAGCAGCCGAACCGGGGAGCTGTTTTTT. Its protein is CASSRTGELFF.

The gene calls are TRBV10-3 and TRBJ1-2, with D hard to call. Germline values: CDR1 ENHRY, CDR2 SYGVKD. The CDR3 contains 13 residues. V lost 0 bases and J 6 bases, leaving 8 bases between the germline ends. Here the CDR3 DNA reads TGTGCCATCAGTGAGTCGGACCTCCATGGCTACACCTTC. Amino acid sequence: CAISESDLHGYTF.

This CDR3 reads CASSVEFSGKWQANVLTF. The CDR3 DNA follows: TGTGCCAGCAGCGTAGAATTCTCAGGGAAGTGGCAAGCCAACGTCCTGACTTTC. The J gene is TRBJ2-6, the V gene TRBV9, with D perhaps TRBD1 (5 bases). CDR1 is SGDLS, CDR2 YYNGEE, per germline. V lost 0 bases and J 7 bases, leaving 20 bases between the germline ends. The CDR3 is 18 amino acids. Combining the CDR3 with reference TRBV9 and TRBJ2-6 gives the whole variable domain DSGVTQTPKHLITATGQRVTLRCSPRSGDLSVYWYQQSLDQGLQFLIQYYNGEERAKGNILERFSAQQFPDLHSELNLSSLELGDSALYFCASSVEFSGKWQANVLTFGAGSRLTVL.

The genes are TRBV7-9 and TRBJ2-2, with D possibly being TRBD2 (6 bases). Germline CDR1 reads SEHNR; CDR2 reads FQNEAQ (reference sequence). This CDR3 has 11 residues. V lost 11 bases and J lost 6, with 10 bases in between. CDR3 coding DNA: TGTGCCGGAGGGCGTCCCGGGGAGCTGTTTTTT. Encoded protein: CAGGRPGELFF.